The table lists the clone carrying this T cell receptor (beta chain) with a few counts. What it binds is not known. This entry belongs to a study of beta chain features in type 1 diabetes. Study summary: No patient-donor differences in age, gender, total cells or subset yield. Taken together, all samples contributed roughly 100 million examined sorted cells. General observations from the study: Whether HLA type influences TCRB rearrangement remained unresolved here. Among all four CD4+ subsets, Type 1 diabetes patients had TCRB CDR3s that were moderately but significantly shorter.

The germline gives CDR1 MGHDK, CDR2 SYGVNS. The CDR3 runs 16 residues. V was clipped by 2 bases and J by 3 bases; unmatched bases: 6. The sequenced template was cDNA made from the entire isolated RNA. The repertoire was sequenced with immunoSEQ multiplex PCR; TCRdb's copy has only in-frame clones and lacks some. Of 680,000 or so clones listed, roughly 13% were seen once; the top ten hold approximately 0.02%. Every single donor gave one heparinised blood draw, and these averaged roughly 120 mL. The chain is built from TRBV25-1 and TRBJ2-4; 8 bases agree with TRBD2. This clonotype was obtained from a man between 18 and 29 years old with type 1 diabetes. The sample taken for sequencing was naive CD4+ T cells from blood. CDR3 in amino acids: CASSEREGFGKNIQYF. The CDR3, as DNA: TGTGCCAGCAGTGAACGGGAGGGGTTCGGCAAAAACATTCAGTACTTC. The full variable domain, with the rest looked up from reference TRBV25-1 and TRBJ2-4, is EADIYQTPRYLVIGTGKKITLECSQTMGHDKMYWYQQDPGMELHLIHYSYGVNSTEKGDLSSESTVSRIRTEHFPLTLESARPSHTSQYLCASSEREGFGKNIQYFGAGTRLSVL.